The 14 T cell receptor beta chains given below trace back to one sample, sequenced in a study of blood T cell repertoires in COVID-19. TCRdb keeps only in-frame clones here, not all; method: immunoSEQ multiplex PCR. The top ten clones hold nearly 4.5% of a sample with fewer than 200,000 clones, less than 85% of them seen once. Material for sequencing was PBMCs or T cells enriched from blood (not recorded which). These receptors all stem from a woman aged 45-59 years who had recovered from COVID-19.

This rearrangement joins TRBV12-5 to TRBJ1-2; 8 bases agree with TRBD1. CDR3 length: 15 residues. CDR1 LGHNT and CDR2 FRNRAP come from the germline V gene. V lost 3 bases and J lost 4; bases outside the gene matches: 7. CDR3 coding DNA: TGTGCTAGTGGTTTAGGCAGGGGGCTTCTCTATGGCTACACCTTC. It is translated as CASGLGRGLLYGYTF.

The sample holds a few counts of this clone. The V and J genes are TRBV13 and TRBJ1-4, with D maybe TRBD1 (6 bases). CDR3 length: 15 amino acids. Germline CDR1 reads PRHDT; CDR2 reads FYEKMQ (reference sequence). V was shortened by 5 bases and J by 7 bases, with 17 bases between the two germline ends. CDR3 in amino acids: CASSPRQGGGEKLFF. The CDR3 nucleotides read TGTGCCAGCAGCCCCCGGCAGGGAGGGGGTGAAAAACTGTTTTTT.

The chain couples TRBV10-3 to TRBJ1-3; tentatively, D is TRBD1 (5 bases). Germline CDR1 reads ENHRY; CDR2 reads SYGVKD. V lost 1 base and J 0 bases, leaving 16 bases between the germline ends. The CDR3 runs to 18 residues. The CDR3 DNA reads TGTGCCATCAGTGAGTACGGGCAGGGATTTTACTCTGGAAACACCATATATTTT. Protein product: CAISEYGQGFYSGNTIYF.

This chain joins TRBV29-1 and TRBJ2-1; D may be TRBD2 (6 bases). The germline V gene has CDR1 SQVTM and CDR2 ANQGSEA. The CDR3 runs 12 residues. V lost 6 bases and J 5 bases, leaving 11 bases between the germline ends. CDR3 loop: CSVRDWNNEQFF. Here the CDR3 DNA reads TGCAGCGTCCGGGACTGGAACAATGAGCAGTTCTTC.

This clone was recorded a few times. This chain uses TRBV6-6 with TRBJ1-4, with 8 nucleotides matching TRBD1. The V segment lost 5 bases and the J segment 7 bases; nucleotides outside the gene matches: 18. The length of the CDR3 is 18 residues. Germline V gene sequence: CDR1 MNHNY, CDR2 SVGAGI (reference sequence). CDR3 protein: CASSPPHLRGPHGEKLFF. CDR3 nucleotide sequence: TGTGCCAGCAGTCCACCGCACCTCAGGGGGCCCCATGGTGAAAAACTGTTTTTT.

The DNA for the CDR3 is TGTGCCAGCAGCCGGGCAGAGAGGGTAGCTGGCTACACCTTC. This codes for CASSRAERVAGYTF. This chain uses TRBV16 with TRBJ1-2; D gene unclear. Germline values: CDR1 KGHSY, CDR2 FQNENV. This CDR3 comprises 14 residues. V was trimmed by 4 bases and J by 7 bases, leaving 16 bases between them.

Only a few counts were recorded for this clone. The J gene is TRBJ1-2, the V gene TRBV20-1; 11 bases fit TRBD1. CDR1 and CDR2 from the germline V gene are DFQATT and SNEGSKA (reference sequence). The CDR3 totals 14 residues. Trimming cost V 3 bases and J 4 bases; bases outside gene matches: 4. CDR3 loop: CSASRDRGGYGYTF. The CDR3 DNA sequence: TGCAGTGCTAGTCGGGACAGGGGGGGCTATGGCTACACCTTC.

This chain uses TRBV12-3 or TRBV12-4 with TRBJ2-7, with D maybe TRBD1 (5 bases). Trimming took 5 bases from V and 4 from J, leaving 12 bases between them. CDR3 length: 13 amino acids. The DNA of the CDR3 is TGTGCCAGCAGTGCGGCGGCAGGGTACGAGCAGTACGTC. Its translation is CASSAAAGYEQYV.

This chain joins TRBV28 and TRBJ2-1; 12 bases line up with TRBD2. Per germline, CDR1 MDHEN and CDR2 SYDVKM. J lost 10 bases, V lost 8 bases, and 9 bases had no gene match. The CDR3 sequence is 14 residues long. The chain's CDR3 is CASVILAGGGEQFF. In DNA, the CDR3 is TGTGCCAGCGTGATACTAGCGGGGGGAGGGGAGCAGTTCTTC.

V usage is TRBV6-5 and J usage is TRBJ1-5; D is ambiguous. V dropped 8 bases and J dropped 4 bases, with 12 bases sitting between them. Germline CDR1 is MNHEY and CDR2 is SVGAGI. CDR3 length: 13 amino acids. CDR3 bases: TGTGCCAGCGCCGTCCAGCGAAATCAGCCCCAGCATTTT. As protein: CASAVQRNQPQHF.

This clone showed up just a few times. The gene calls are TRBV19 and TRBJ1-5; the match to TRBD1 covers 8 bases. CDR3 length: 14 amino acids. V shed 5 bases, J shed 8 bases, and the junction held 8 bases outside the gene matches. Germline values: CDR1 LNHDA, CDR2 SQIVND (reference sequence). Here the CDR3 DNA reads TGTGCCAGTAGTTCGACAGGGGTTTTGGAGCCCCAGCATTTT. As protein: CASSSTGVLEPQHF.

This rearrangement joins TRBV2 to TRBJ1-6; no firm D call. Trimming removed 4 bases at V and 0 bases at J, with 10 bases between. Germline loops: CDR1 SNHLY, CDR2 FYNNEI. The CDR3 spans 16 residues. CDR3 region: CASSARRSSYNSPLHF. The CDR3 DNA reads TGTGCCAGCAGTGCGCGGAGGAGCTCCTATAATTCACCCCTCCACTTT.

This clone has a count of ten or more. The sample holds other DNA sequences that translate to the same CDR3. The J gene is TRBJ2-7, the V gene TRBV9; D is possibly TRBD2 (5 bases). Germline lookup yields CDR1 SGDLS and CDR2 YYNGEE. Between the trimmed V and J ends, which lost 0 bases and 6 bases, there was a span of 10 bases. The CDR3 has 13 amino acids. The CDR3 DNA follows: TGTGCCAGCAGCGTAGACCTAGCTGGCGAGCAGTACGTC. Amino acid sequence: CASSVDLAGEQYV.

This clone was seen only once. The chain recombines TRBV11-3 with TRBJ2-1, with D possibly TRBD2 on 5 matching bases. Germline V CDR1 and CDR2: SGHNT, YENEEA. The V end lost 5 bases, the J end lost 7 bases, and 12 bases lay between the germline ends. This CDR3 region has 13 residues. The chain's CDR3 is CASSRALANEQFF. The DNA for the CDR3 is TGTGCCAGCAGCCGGGCCTTAGCGAATGAGCAGTTCTTC.